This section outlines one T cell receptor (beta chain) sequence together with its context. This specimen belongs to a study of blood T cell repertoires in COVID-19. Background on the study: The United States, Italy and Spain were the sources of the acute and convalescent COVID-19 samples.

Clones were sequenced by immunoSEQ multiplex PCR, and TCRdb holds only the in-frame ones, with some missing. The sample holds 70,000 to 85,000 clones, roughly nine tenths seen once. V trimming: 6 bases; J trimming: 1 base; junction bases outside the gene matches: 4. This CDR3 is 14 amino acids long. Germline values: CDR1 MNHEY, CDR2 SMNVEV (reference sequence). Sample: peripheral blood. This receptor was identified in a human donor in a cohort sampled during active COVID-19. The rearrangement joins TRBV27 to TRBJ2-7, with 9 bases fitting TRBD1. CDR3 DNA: TGTGCCAGCAGGCAGGGGACAGGGTCCTACGAGCAGTACTTC. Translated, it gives CASRQGTGSYEQYF.